One sample yielded the 21 T cell receptor beta chains listed below, sequenced in a study of blood T cells in healthy people across ages. Sample-barcoded 5' priming and a J-beta primer mix drove a second PCR of roughly 7 to 11 cycles. TCRdb re-derived calls from the 5' RACE reads in MiXCR, one entry per CDR3 protein. This repertoire shows approximately 1,000,000 distinct CDR3 sequences, roughly two fifths found once; its top ten account for about an eighth. Sequenced: blood. These receptors came from a man between 18 and 29 years old in good health.

The chain joins TRBV5-1 to TRBJ2-2, with D unresolved. Trimming removed 4 bases at V and 7 bases at J, with 5 bases between. The V gene's germline CDR1 is SGHRS and CDR2 YFSETQ. The CDR3 is made up of 11 amino acids. The CDR3 reads CASSIGGELFF. The CDR3, as DNA: TGCGCCAGCAGCATAGGCGGGGAGCTGTTTTTT.

The chain couples TRBV7-2 to TRBJ1-4, with 7 bases fitting TRBD1. V lost 1 base, J lost 8 bases, and 10 bases stayed unmatched. CDR1 SGHTA and CDR2 FQGNSA come from the germline V gene. The CDR3 covers 16 residues. CDR3 in amino acids: CASSLGQGVLGEKLFF. The CDR3 DNA reads TGTGCCAGCAGCTTAGGGCAGGGGGTCCTCGGCGAAAAACTGTTTTTT.

This clonotype has only a few counts. The V call is TRBV7-2, the J call TRBJ2-3, with D perhaps assigned TRBD1 or TRBD2 (6 bases each). The CDR3 has 16 amino acids. Germline CDR1 is SGHTA and CDR2 is FQGNSA. Trimming took 7 bases from V and 0 from J, leaving 17 bases between them. The CDR3 nucleotides are TGTGCCAGCACCCTAGATGGAGGGGGTAGCACAGATACGCAGTATTTT. Its protein is CASTLDGGGSTDTQYF.

This clonotype occurred a few times. This chain links TRBV10-3 with TRBJ2-5, with TRBD2 identical over 7 bases. V was pared by 6 bases and J by 0 bases, with 10 bases of the junction left unmatched. This CDR3 is built from 16 residues. Germline V gene sequence: CDR1 ENHRY, CDR2 SYGVKD. The CDR3 reads CAISPPASGYQETQYF. The CDR3 DNA follows: TGTGCCATCAGCCCGCCTGCTAGCGGATACCAAGAGACCCAGTACTTC.

The gene calls are TRBV12-5 and TRBJ2-1, with a tentative D call TRBD1 (6 bases). V shed 6 bases and J shed 1 base, with 19 bases lying between them. Germline CDR1 and CDR2: LGHNT and FRNRAP. There are 17 residues in the CDR3. For the CDR3, the DNA is TGTGCTAGTGGCCCAGAATTCCCTGACAGGTCCTACAATGAGCAGTTCTTC. Its protein product is CASGPEFPDRSYNEQFF.

This clonotype was picked up a small number of times. The rearrangement joins TRBV12-3 or TRBV12-4 to TRBJ2-7; D not certain. The CDR3 contains 14 residues. V was shortened by 5 bases and J by 0 bases, with 11 bases between the two germline ends. DNA for the CDR3: TGTGCCAGCAGTCTTGACACCAACTCCTACGAGCAGTACTTC. Its protein is CASSLDTNSYEQYF.

The V call is TRBV6-6, the J call TRBJ2-5, with 7 bases identical to TRBD1. With the DNA end fitting TRBJ2-7 better, the J assignment may be wrong. The CDR3 runs to 15 residues. Germline lookup yields CDR1 MNHNY and CDR2 SVGAGI (reference sequence). CDR3 nucleotide sequence: TGTGCCAGCAGCGGAAGACAGGGCCGAACCTACGAGCAGTACTTC. This codes for CASSGRQGRTYEQYF.

The chain has TRBV4-3 and TRBJ1-4; tentatively, D is TRBD1 (5 bases). V was clipped by 0 bases and J by 0 bases, with 20 bases between them. Germline loops: CDR1 LGHNA, CDR2 YSLEER. CDR3 length equals 20 residues. The CDR3 bases are TGCGCCAGCAGCCAAGATAGGAGGCAGGGCCCTATTGCAACTAATGAAAAACTGTTTTTT. It translates to CASSQDRRQGPIATNEKLFF.

To note about this clonotype: One junction end disagrees with the germline gene, perhaps due to a read error. The rearrangement links TRBV7-9 to TRBJ2-4; 9 positions match TRBD1. CDR1 and CDR2 from the germline V gene are SEHNR and FQNEAQ (reference sequence). The CDR3 loop spans 18 amino acids. The CDR3: CASSRGQGEVLAQNIQYF. For the CDR3, the DNA is TGTGCCAGCAGCCGGGGACAGGGCGAAGTCCTAGCCCAAAACATTCAGTACTTC.

The chain has TRBV4-1 and TRBJ1-4, with TRBD1 identical over 8 bases. The V gene end was trimmed by 1 base and the J gene end by 13 bases; junction bases not matched to a gene: 11. CDR1 is MGHRA, CDR2 YSYEKL, per germline. There are 15 residues in the CDR3. In DNA form, the CDR3 reads TGCGCCAGCAGCCAAGTTGGGACAGGTCATCGGGGACTGTTTTTT. Encoded protein: CASSQVGTGHRGLFF.

This clonotype is a singleton in its sample. The CDR3 loop reads CASSDSRAATNEKLFF. CDR3 sequence (DNA): TGTGCCAGCAGTGATAGCAGGGCCGCAACTAATGAAAAACTGTTTTTT. The chain joins TRBV2 to TRBJ1-4; weak D call: TRBD1 (5 bases). The CDR3 consists of 16 residues. Trimming took 3 bases from V and 0 from J, leaving 11 bases between them. The germline gives CDR1 SNHLY, CDR2 FYNNEI. The full variable domain, in which reference TRBV2 and TRBJ1-4 provide the parts outside the CDR3, is EPEVTQTPSHQVTQMGQEVILRCVPISNHLYFYWYRQILGQKVEFLVSFYNNEISEKSEIFDDQFSVERPDGSNFTLKIRSTKLEDSAMYFCASSDSRAATNEKLFFGSGTQLSVL.

This clonotype was detected only a few times. This sequence joins TRBV9 and TRBJ2-3, with TRBD2 matching 10 bases. Trimming at V came to 2 bases and at J to 5 bases, leaving 5 bases not matched to a gene. Looked up from germline, CDR1 is SGDLS and CDR2 is YYNGEE. The length of the CDR3 is 15 residues. In DNA form, the CDR3 reads TGTGCCAGCAGCGTCGGTAGCGGGGGGCTAGATACGCAGTATTTT. This encodes CASSVGSGGLDTQYF. The entire variable domain, with the rest obtained from reference TRBV9 and TRBJ2-3, is as follows: DSGVTQTPKHLITATGQRVTLRCSPRSGDLSVYWYQQSLDQGLQFLIQYYNGEERAKGNILERFSAQQFPDLHSELNLSSLELGDSALYFCASSVGSGGLDTQYFGPGTRLTVL.

The genes are TRBV6-5 and TRBJ2-3; 7 nucleotides line up with TRBD2. V lost 10 bases to trimming and J lost 2 bases; unmatched junction nucleotides: 12. The CDR3 is 15 amino acids. Germline CDR1 is MNHEY and CDR2 is SVGAGI. CDR3 DNA: TGTGCCACCTCCCCGCTAGCGGTATCCACAGATACGCAGTATTTT. Translated: CATSPLAVSTDTQYF.

This clonotype was observed a handful of times. The rearrangement joins TRBV14 to TRBJ1-5, with 7 bases matching TRBD1. J gave up 9 bases and V 5 bases, and 4 bases lay outside the gene matches. The CDR3 runs to 12 residues. CDR1 and CDR2 (germline): SGHDN, FVKESK. CDR3 nucleotides: TGTGCCAGCAGCTCAGGGGGTTCGCCCCAGCATTTT. It specifies CASSSGGSPQHF.

This clonotype turned up a few times. The gene calls are TRBV6-6 and TRBJ1-1, with 9 bases matching TRBD1. CDR1 is MNHNY, CDR2 SVGAGI, per germline (reference sequence). Trimming removed 6 bases from V and 4 bases from J; junction bases left unmatched: 3. The CDR3 is 13 amino acids. In DNA form, the CDR3 reads TGTGCCAGCAGAACAGGGGGCCTCACTGAAGCTTTCTTT. It is translated as CASRTGGLTEAFF.

This clonotype was counted between two and nine times. The chain links TRBV29-1 to TRBJ2-3; no clear D gene. This CDR3 comprises 13 residues. V was cut by 3 bases and J by 4 bases, with 11 bases left in between. The germline V gene has CDR1 SQVTM and CDR2 ANQGSEA. The CDR3 sequence: CSVDPSFSDTQYF. The CDR3 DNA sequence: TGCAGCGTTGACCCTAGTTTCTCAGATACGCAGTATTTT.

This chain joins TRBV27 and TRBJ2-1; D not resolved. Per the germline V gene, CDR1 is MNHEY and CDR2 is SMNVEV (reference sequence). This CDR3 has 13 amino acids. Trimming took 2 bases from V and 8 from J, leaving 10 bases between them. CDR3 in DNA: TGTGCCAGCAGTTTAGGGTGGACGGATGAGCAGTTCTTC. As protein: CASSLGWTDEQFF.

The CDR3 sequence is CASSHEGGSGEAFF. As DNA, the CDR3 is TGTGCCAGCAGCCACGAGGGGGGGAGTGGTGAAGCTTTCTTT. The chain joins TRBV4-2 to TRBJ1-1; a possible D gene is TRBD1 (6 bases). Deletions cut 3 bases from V and 7 bases from J, with 15 bases between. This CDR3 region has 14 residues. CDR1 and CDR2 from the germline V gene are LGHNA and YNFKEQ.

This clonotype came up a few times. The rearrangement links TRBV12-3 or TRBV12-4 to TRBJ2-5, with D possibly TRBD2 on 5 matching bases. The V and J ends lost 3 bases and 5 bases respectively, with 16 bases between them. The CDR3 consists of 15 residues. The CDR3 here is CASSFSASLEETQYF. Here the CDR3 DNA reads TGTGCCAGCAGTTTCTCGGCTAGCTTGGAGGAGACCCAGTACTTC.

The rearrangement uses TRBV5-1 and TRBJ2-1; 7 bases fit TRBD1. CDR1 SGHRS and CDR2 YFSETQ come from the germline V gene. CDR3 length: 18 residues. Trimming cost V 3 bases and J 4 bases; bases outside gene matches: 16. In nucleotides, the CDR3 is TGCGCCAGCAGCTACCCGGGACAGCAGGACCTTAGTTACAATGAGCAGTTCTTC. Residues: CASSYPGQQDLSYNEQFF.

The rearrangement uses TRBV2 and TRBJ1-2, with D unclear. The germline V and J ends were trimmed by 4 bases and 7 bases, with 10 bases remaining between them. This CDR3 has 12 amino acids. Looked up from germline, CDR1 is SNHLY and CDR2 is FYNNEI. In nucleotides, the CDR3 is TGTGCCAGCAGTGTTTCGGGGTTTGGCTACACCTTC. It encodes CASSVSGFGYTF.